This is a list of T cell receptor beta chains from one sample in a study of cytomegalovirus exposure and HLA in healthy donors. TCRdb's copy holds only in-frame clones and misses some; the assay was immunoSEQ multiplex PCR. Among about 82,000 clones listed, around 73% were seen once. The sequencing sample was made of PBMCs. The receptors come from a man aged 50-60 years in good health and CMV-seronegative. Both conserved end residues are part of each CDR3. A D gene is named only where the DNA matches it firmly. A row's size may be missing; if present it is once, few, many or a size class.

cdr3_nt cdr3_aa d_call j_call clone_size v_call
TGTGCCAGCAGTTTTAGGGGGCGCGGTCAATCATCCTACAATGAGCAGTTCTTC CASSFRGRGQSSYNEQFF TRBD1 TRBJ2-1 - TRBV27
TGTGCTAGTGGTGACAGGGGGGACTTGAATGAGCAGTTCTTC CASGDRGDLNEQFF TRBD1 TRBJ2-1 few TRBV12-5
TGTGCCAGCAGCTTAACGAGCTCCTACGAGCAGTACTTC CASSLTSSYEQYF - TRBJ2-7 - TRBV11-3
TGTGCTAGTGCCAAAAACACTGAAGCTTTCTTT CASAKNTEAFF - TRBJ1-1 - TRBV12-5
TGTGCCAGCAGCCTAGGGGGACAGACAGGAACCCAGTACTTC CASSLGGQTGTQYF TRBD1 TRBJ2-5 - TRBV28
TGTGCTAGTGGTTTGCCCATGGACAGCACTGAGCAGTTCTTC CASGLPMDSTEQFF - TRBJ2-1 - TRBV12-5
TGTGCCAGCATCCCCGGGACTAGCGGGACCCAGTACTTC CASIPGTSGTQYF TRBD2 TRBJ2-5 - TRBV6-1
TGTGCCAGCAGCTTCGGACAGGGGGCGTCTGGGGCCAACGTCCTGACTTTC CASSFGQGASGANVLTF TRBD1 TRBJ2-6 - TRBV5-4
TGTGCCAGCTCACCTGGTTGGCCGGGGAGCACAGATACGCAGTATTTT CASSPGWPGSTDTQYF - TRBJ2-3 - TRBV18
TGTGCCACTCTTGGACAGGAGGAAAAACTGTTTTTT CATLGQEEKLFF TRBD1 TRBJ1-4 - TRBV15
TGTGCCAGCAGTCCACAGGGGGGGTCCTACAATGAGCAGTTCTTC CASSPQGGSYNEQFF - TRBJ2-1 few TRBV6-1
TGTGCCACCAGCAGCCTAGCCGCCAATAATGGCTACACCTTC CATSSLAANNGYTF - TRBJ1-2 - TRBV15
TGCGCCAGCAGCTCGGACAGGGAGATGATGGGAGGAGGCTACACCTTC CASSSDREMMGGGYTF TRBD1 TRBJ1-2 - TRBV5-1
TGTGCCAGCAGCCAAGATACTAGCGGGGGTGAGACCCAGTACTTC CASSQDTSGGETQYF TRBD2 TRBJ2-5 - TRBV4-2
TGCGCCAGCAGCTCATGGGGGGGGCAAAATCCTGGGGGCTCTGGGGCCAACGTCCTGACTTTC CASSSWGGQNPGGSGANVLTF - TRBJ2-6 - TRBV5-1
TGCGCCAGCAGCTTGGGGGTCAGGGGCACCTACAATGAGCAGTTCTTC CASSLGVRGTYNEQFF - TRBJ2-1 - TRBV5-1
TGTGCCAGTAGTACCTCCCCGACTAGCGGGGGAGGGAAGACCCAGTACTTC CASSTSPTSGGGKTQYF TRBD2 TRBJ2-5 - TRBV19
TGTGCCAGCTCACCATGGCAGGGCGATGAGCAGTTCTTC CASSPWQGDEQFF - TRBJ2-1 - TRBV18
TGTGCCAGCAGCCATAGGGGACAGGGGTCCTCGGGGGAGCTGTTTTTT CASSHRGQGSSGELFF TRBD1 TRBJ2-2 - TRBV5-5
TGTGCCTGGAGTCCTACAGCTAAGTTCGATGGCTACACCTTC CAWSPTAKFDGYTF - TRBJ1-2 - TRBV30
TGTGCCACATCCCTAGGAGGCACAGATACGCAGTATTTT CATSLGGTDTQYF - TRBJ2-3 - TRBV6-1
TGTGCCAGCAGCTTAGGGGCCGCAGCGGGCCAAGAGACCCAGTACTTC CASSLGAAAGQETQYF - TRBJ2-5 - TRBV11-3
TGCGCCAGCAGAGAGACAGGGGGCACTGAAGCTTTCTTT CASRETGGTEAFF TRBD1 TRBJ1-1 - TRBV4-3
TGTGCCAGCAGCCCCGATGGGGCTGGAAACACCATATACTTT CASSPDGAGNTIYF - TRBJ1-3 - TRBV7-3
TGCGCCAGCAGCCAAGAGGGACCGGGGGGCACAGATACGCAGTATTTT CASSQEGPGGTDTQYF - TRBJ2-3 - TRBV4-3
TGTGCCAGCAGTGACTCCACTAGCGGGGGGTTTGAGACCCAGTACTTC CASSDSTSGGFETQYF TRBD2 TRBJ2-5 - TRBV6-4
TGTGCCAGCAGTTTGACAGGGGGAGGACAGCCCCAGCATTTT CASSLTGGGQPQHF TRBD1 TRBJ1-5 - TRBV6-5
TGTGCCAGTAGTGCACCATCTCGACACCTCAATGAGCAGTTCTTC CASSAPSRHLNEQFF - TRBJ2-1 - TRBV19